This T cell receptor (beta chain) was sequenced for a study of blood T cell repertoires in COVID-19. CDR3 length: 14 amino acids. Germline loops: CDR1 LNHDA, CDR2 SQIVND (reference sequence). V lost 7 bases and J 2 bases, leaving 13 bases between the germline ends. Only in-frame clones appear in the TCRdb table, and some are missing; sequencing was by immunoSEQ multiplex PCR. Among roughly 87,000 clones listed, 70% to 85% were seen once. The source is a woman aged 55-70 years with acute or convalescent COVID-19. V and J are TRBV19 and TRBJ2-3; D not resolved. Source material: peripheral blood. CDR3 protein: CASTIDQDTDTQYF. The CDR3 DNA is TGTGCCAGTACCATCGACCAGGACACAGATACGCAGTATTTT.